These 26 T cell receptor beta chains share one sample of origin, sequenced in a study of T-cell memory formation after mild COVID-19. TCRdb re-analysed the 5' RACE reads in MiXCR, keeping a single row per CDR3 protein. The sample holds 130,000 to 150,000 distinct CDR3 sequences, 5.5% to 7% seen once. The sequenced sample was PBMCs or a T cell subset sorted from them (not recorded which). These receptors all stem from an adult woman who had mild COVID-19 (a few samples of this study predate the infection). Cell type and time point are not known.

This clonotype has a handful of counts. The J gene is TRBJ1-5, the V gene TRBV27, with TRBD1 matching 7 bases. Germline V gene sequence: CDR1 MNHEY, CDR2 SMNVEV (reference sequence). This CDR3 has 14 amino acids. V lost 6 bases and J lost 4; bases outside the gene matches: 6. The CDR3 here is CASREGTDNQPQHF. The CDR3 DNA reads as TGTGCCAGCAGAGAAGGGACAGATAATCAGCCCCAGCATTTT.

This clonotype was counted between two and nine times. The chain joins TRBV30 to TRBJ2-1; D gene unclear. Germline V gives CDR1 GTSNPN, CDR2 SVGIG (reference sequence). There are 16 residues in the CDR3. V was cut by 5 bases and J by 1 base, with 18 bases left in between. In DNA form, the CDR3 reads TGTGCCTGGTCAATAAAAGGGCAAGGGTCCTACAATGAGCAGTTCTTC. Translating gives CAWSIKGQGSYNEQFF.

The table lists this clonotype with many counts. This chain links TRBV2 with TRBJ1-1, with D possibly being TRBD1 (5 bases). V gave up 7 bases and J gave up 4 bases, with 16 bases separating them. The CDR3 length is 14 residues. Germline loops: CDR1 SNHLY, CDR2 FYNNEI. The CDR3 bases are TGTGCCAGCACCCGAACGGGACGGAGCACTGAAGCTTTCTTT. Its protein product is CASTRTGRSTEAFF.

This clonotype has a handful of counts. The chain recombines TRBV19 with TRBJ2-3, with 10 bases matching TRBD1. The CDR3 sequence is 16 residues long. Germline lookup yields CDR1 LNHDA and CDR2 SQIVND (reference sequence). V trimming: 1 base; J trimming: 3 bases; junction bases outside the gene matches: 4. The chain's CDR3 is CASSIGGTGATDTQYF. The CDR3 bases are TGTGCCAGTAGTATAGGCGGGACAGGGGCAACAGATACGCAGTATTTT.

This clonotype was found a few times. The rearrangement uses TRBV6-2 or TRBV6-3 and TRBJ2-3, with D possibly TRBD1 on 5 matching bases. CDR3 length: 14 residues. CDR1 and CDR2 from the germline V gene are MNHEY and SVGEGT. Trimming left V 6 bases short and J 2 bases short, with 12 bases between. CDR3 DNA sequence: TGTGCCAGCAGCCCAGACAGACACACAGATACGCAGTATTTT. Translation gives CASSPDRHTDTQYF.

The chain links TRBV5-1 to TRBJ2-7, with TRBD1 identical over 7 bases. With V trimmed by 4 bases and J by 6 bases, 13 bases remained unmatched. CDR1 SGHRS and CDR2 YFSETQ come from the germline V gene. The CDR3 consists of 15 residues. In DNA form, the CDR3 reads TGCGCCAGCAGCCTACCCGGGACAGCCGTCCCCGAGCAGTACTTC. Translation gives CASSLPGTAVPEQYF. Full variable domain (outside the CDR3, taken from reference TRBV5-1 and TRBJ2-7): KAGVTQTPRYLIKTRGQQVTLSCSPISGHRSVSWYQQTPGQGLQFLFEYFSETQRNKGNFPGRFSGRQFSNSRSEMNVSTLELGDSALYLCASSLPGTAVPEQYFGPGTRLTVT.

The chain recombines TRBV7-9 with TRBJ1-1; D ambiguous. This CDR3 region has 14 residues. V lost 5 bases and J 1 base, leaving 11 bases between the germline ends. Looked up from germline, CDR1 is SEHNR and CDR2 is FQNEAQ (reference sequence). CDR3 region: CASSGVKGNTEAFF. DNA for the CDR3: TGTGCCAGCAGCGGGGTCAAGGGGAACACTGAAGCTTTCTTT.

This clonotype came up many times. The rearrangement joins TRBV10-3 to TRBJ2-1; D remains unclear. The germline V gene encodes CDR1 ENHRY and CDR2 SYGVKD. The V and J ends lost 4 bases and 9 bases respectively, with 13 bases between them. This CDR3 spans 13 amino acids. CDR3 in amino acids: CAISASEPGEQFF. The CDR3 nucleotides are TGTGCCATCAGTGCTTCCGAGCCGGGTGAGCAGTTCTTC.

CDR3 protein: CAINRSGDEQYF. Written as DNA, the CDR3 is TGTGCCATCAATCGATCCGGGGACGAGCAGTACTTC. The chain carries TRBV10-3 and TRBJ2-7, with TRBD2 as a possible D gene (5 bases). This CDR3 is 12 amino acids long. The germline V gene has CDR1 ENHRY and CDR2 SYGVKD. V gave up 7 bases and J gave up 5 bases, with 12 bases separating them.

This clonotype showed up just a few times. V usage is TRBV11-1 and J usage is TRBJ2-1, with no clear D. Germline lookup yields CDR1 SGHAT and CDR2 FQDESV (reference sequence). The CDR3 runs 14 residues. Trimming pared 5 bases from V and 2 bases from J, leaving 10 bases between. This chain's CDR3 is CASSLPGPYNEQFF. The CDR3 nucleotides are TGTGCCAGCAGCCTCCCCGGACCCTACAATGAGCAGTTCTTC.

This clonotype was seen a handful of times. The CDR3 coding sequence is TGTGCCAGCAGTGTACAGGGCAATCAGCCCCAGCATTTT. This translates into CASSVQGNQPQHF. The chain carries TRBV12-3 or TRBV12-4 and TRBJ1-5, with a weak D call TRBD1 (5 bases). V was clipped by 5 bases and J by 2 bases, with 7 bases between them. The length of the CDR3 is 13 residues.

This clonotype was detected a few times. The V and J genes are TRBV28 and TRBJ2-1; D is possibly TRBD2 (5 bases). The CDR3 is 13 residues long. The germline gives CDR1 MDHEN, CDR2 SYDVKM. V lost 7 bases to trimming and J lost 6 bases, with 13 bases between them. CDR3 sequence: CASMRLAFNEQFF. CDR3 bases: TGTGCCAGCATGAGGCTAGCTTTCAATGAGCAGTTCTTC.

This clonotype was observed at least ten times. The CDR3 protein is CAWNHGLAGVKPDTQYF. CDR3 DNA: TGTGCCTGGAATCATGGACTAGCGGGAGTCAAACCAGATACGCAGTATTTT. This chain links TRBV30 with TRBJ2-3; 13 positions match TRBD2. There are 17 residues in the CDR3. Germline V gives CDR1 GTSNPN, CDR2 SVGIG (reference sequence). Trimming cost V 4 bases and J 4 bases; bases outside gene matches: 11.

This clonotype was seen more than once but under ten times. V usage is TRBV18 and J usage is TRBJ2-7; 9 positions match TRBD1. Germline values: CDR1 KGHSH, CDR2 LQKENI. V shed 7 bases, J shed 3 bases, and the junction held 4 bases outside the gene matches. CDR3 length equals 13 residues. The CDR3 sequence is CASYPGQGYEQYF. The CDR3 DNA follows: TGTGCCAGCTATCCGGGACAGGGCTACGAGCAGTACTTC. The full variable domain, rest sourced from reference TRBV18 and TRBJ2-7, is NAGVMQNPRHLVRRRGQEARLRCSPMKGHSHVYWYRQLPEEGLKFMVYLQKENIIDESGMPKERFSAEFPKEGPSILRIQQVVRGDSAAYFCASYPGQGYEQYFGPGTRLTVT.

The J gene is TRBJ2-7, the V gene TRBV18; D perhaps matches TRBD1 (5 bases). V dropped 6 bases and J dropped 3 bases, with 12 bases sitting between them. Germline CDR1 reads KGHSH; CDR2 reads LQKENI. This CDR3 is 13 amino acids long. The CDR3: CASSTTQGYEQYF. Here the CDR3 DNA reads TGTGCCAGCTCTACCACCCAGGGCTACGAGCAGTACTTC.

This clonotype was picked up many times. The CDR3 nucleotides read TGTGCCAGCAGTTTTTCTGATCAGCCCCAGCATTTT. The encoded protein is CASSFSDQPQHF. The V gene is TRBV12-3 or TRBV12-4, the J gene TRBJ1-5; no firm D call. V was trimmed by 3 bases and J by 5 bases, leaving 5 bases between them. The CDR3 runs 12 residues.

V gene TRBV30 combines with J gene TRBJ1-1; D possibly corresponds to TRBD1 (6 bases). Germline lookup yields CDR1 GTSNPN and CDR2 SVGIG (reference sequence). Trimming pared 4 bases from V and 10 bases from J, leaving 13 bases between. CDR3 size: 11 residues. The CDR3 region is CAWNRAGGAFF. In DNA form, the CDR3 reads TGTGCCTGGAACAGGGCAGGAGGAGCTTTCTTT.

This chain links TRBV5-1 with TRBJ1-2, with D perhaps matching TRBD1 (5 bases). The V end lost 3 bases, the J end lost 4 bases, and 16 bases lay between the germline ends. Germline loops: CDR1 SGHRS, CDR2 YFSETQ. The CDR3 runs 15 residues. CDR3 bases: TGCGCCAGCAGCTCTTTTGCAGGGCATAGCTATGGCTACACCTTC. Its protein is CASSSFAGHSYGYTF.

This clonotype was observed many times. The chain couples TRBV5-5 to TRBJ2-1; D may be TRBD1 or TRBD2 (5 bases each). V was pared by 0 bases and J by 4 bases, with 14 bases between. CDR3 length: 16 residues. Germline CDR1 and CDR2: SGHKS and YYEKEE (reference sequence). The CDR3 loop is CASSLGGDPTYNEQFF. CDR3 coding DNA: TGTGCCAGCAGCTTGGGAGGGGACCCTACTTACAATGAGCAGTTCTTC.

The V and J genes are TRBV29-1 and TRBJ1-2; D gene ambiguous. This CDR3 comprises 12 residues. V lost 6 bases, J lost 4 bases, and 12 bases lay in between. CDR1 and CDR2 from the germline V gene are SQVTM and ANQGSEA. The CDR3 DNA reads TGCAGCGTAGACCGCTCGGTCTATGGCTACACCTTC. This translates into CSVDRSVYGYTF. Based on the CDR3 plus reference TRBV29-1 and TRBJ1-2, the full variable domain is SAVISQKPSRDICQRGTSLTIQCQVDSQVTMMFWYRQQPGQSLTLIATANQGSEATYESGFVIDKFPISRPNLTFSTLTVSNMSPEDSSIYLCSVDRSVYGYTFGSGTRLTVV.

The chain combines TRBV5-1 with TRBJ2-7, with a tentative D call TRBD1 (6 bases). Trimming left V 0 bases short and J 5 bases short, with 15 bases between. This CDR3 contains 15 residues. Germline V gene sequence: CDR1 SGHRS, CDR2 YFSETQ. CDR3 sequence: CASSLGPQGDNEQYF. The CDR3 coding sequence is TGCGCCAGCAGCTTGGGGCCACAGGGTGATAACGAGCAGTACTTC.

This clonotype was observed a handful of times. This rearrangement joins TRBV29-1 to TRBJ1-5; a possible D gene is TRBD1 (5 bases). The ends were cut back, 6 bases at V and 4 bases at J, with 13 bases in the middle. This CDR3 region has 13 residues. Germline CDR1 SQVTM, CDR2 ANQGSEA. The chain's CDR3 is CSVTWGVNQPQHF. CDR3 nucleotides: TGCAGCGTGACATGGGGGGTGAATCAGCCCCAGCATTTT.

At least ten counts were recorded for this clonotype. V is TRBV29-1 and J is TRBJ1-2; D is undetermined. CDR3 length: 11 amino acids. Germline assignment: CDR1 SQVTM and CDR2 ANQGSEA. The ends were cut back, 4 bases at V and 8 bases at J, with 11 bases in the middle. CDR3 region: CSVVSGRGYTF. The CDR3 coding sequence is TGCAGCGTTGTTAGCGGTCGGGGCTACACCTTC.

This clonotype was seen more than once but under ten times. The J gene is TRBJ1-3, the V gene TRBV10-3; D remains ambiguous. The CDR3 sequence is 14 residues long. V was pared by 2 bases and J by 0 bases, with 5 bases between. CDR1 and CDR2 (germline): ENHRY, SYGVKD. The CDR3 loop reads CAISETVSGNTIYF. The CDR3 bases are TGTGCCATCAGTGAGACGGTCTCTGGAAACACCATATATTTT.

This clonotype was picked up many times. The CDR3: CASTQDRILSIQPQHF. In nucleotides, the CDR3 is TGTGCCAGCACTCAAGACAGGATTCTTAGTATTCAGCCCCAGCATTTT. The J gene is TRBJ1-5, the V gene TRBV6-1; D possibly corresponds to TRBD1 (6 bases). The V and J ends lost 7 bases and 6 bases respectively, with 22 bases between them. CDR1 MNHNS and CDR2 SASEGT come from the germline V gene. The CDR3 is 16 residues long.

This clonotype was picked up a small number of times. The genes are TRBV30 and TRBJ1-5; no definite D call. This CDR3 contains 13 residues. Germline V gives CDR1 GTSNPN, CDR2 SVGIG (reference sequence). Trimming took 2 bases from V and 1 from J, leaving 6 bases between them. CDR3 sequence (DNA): TGTGCCTGGAGTTTGGAGAGCAATCAGCCCCAGCATTTT. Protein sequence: CAWSLESNQPQHF. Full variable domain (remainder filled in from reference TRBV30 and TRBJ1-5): SQTIHQWPATLVQPVGSPLSLECTVEGTSNPNLYWYRQAAGRGLQLLFYSVGIGQISSEVPQNLSASRPQDRQFILSSKKLLLSDSGFYLCAWSLESNQPQHFGDGTRLSIL.